The TCR beta chain under discussion was sequenced for a study of OX40 agonist ivuxolimab in advanced cancers. Study information: An agonistic human IgG2 monoclonal antibody against OX40 (CD134) was given.

Clones were read by immunoSEQ multiplex PCR, and TCRdb kept only the in-frame ones, dropping some. The sample shows around 53,000 clones, roughly 89% of them seen only once. The V gene's germline CDR1 is SGHRS and CDR2 YFSETQ. Between the trimmed V and J ends, which lost 4 bases and 3 bases, there was a span of 13 bases. The CDR3 is made up of 14 amino acids. This TCR was sampled from an adult with an advanced solid tumor such as melanoma, head and neck, liver or kidney cancer. Sequencing was performed on CD4+ or CD8+ T cells sorted from blood, taken in a trial of the OX40 agonist ivuxolimab. V and J are TRBV5-1 and TRBJ1-1; D is ambiguous. The CDR3 protein is CASSPGVGYTEAFF. For the CDR3, the DNA is TGCGCCAGCAGCCCTGGCGTCGGGTACACTGAAGCTTTCTTT.